This TCR beta chain was captured in a study of blood T cells in healthy people across ages. The CDR3 extends over 13 amino acids. Trimming took 3 bases from V and 5 from J, leaving 8 bases between them. Germline V gene sequence: CDR1 SGHTA, CDR2 FQGNSA. Sample-barcoded 5' priming and a J-beta primer mix drove a second PCR of about 7 to 11 cycles. TCRdb re-called the 5' RACE reads with MiXCR, one entry per CDR3 protein. Of roughly 1,000,000 distinct CDR3 sequences in the sample, under 30% were seen once. A remark on this clonotype: Its specificity is not known.

Study results and limitations: Relative to aged donors, long-lived donors carried more naive CD4+ cells and displayed higher diversity. The study found TCR beta diversity correlated strongly with naive T cell percentage.

The sample was also reused in another study, on T cells of mothers and their children.

Sequencing input: blood. This receptor was obtained from a girl aged 2-15 years in good health. The rearrangement uses TRBV7-2 and TRBJ2-1; D is unclear. CDR3 sequence: CASSFDLDNEQFF. CDR3 coding DNA: TGTGCCAGCAGCTTTGATCTTGACAATGAGCAGTTCTTC.